Below are 17 T cell receptor beta chains sequenced from a single sample in a study of beta chain features in type 1 diabetes. The whole isolated RNA underwent reverse transcription, so sequencing captured expressed TCRB transcripts. Using immunoSEQ multiplex PCR, the repertoire was profiled, and TCRdb retains in-frame clones only, with some absent. The sample lists under 300,000 clones, approximately 13% occurring once. General study points: Moderate but significant shortening of TCRB CDR3s was recorded in all four CD4+ subsets from Type 1 diabetes patients.

No antigen has been assigned to these receptors. Sample: naive CD4+ T cells from blood. These receptors were obtained from a man between 25 and 39 years old with type 1 diabetes.

V gene TRBV19 combines with J gene TRBJ2-7; D may be TRBD1 (6 bases). Trimming stripped 2 bases from V and 0 bases from J, with 8 bases between. This CDR3 comprises 14 residues. The germline gives CDR1 LNHDA, CDR2 SQIVND (reference sequence). The CDR3 sequence is CASSITGSSYEQYF. The CDR3 DNA follows: TGTGCCAGTAGTATAACAGGGAGCTCCTACGAGCAGTACTTC.

This chain joins TRBV5-4 and TRBJ2-7; TRBD1 matches 8 bases. The V gene end was trimmed by 3 bases and the J gene end by 0 bases; junction bases not matched to a gene: 5. The length of the CDR3 is 15 residues. In germline, CDR1 is SGHNT, CDR2 YYREEE (reference sequence). As DNA, the CDR3 is TGTGCCAGCAGCTACGGACAGGGAAGCTCCTACGAGCAGTACTTC. Protein product: CASSYGQGSSYEQYF.

This clone was picked up a small number of times. This rearrangement joins TRBV7-2 to TRBJ2-7, with a tentative D call TRBD2 (6 bases). Trimming took 4 bases from V and 2 from J, leaving 18 bases between them. Germline CDR1 reads SGHTA; CDR2 reads FQGNSA. The CDR3 consists of 16 residues. The CDR3 loop is CASSSGPAGSPYEQYF. The CDR3 nucleotides read TGTGCCAGCAGCTCCGGCCCTGCGGGAAGTCCCTACGAGCAGTACTTC.

This clone was picked up a small number of times. The chain couples TRBV7-8 to TRBJ1-1, with D possibly TRBD1 on 5 matching bases. The germline V gene has CDR1 SGHVS and CDR2 FQNEAQ. This CDR3 is 13 amino acids long. V was cut by 8 bases and J by 1 base, with 11 bases left in between. CDR3 loop: CASLLQANTEAFF. CDR3 coding DNA: TGTGCCAGCTTATTACAGGCGAACACTGAAGCTTTCTTT.

V gene TRBV20-1 combines with J gene TRBJ2-7; unclear D gene. This CDR3 spans 11 amino acids. Trimming pared 1 base from V and 7 bases from J, leaving 8 bases between. Germline assignment: CDR1 DFQATT and CDR2 SNEGSKA (reference sequence). The CDR3 DNA is TGCAGTGCTAGAGGGGCCGGTGAGCAGTACTTC. Protein: CSARGAGEQYF.

This clone has a handful of counts. The chain is built from TRBV4-1 and TRBJ2-1, with 11 bases that match TRBD2. Germline V gives CDR1 MGHRA, CDR2 YSYEKL. The CDR3 is 13 amino acids. J gave up 7 bases and V 5 bases, and 1 base lay outside the gene matches. Here the CDR3 reads CASSSSGRNEQFF. In DNA form, the CDR3 reads TGCGCCAGCAGCTCTAGCGGGAGGAATGAGCAGTTCTTC.

V usage is TRBV19 and J usage is TRBJ1-2, with a possible D match to TRBD1 (6 bases). V was clipped by 6 bases and J by 2 bases, with 16 bases between them. The length of the CDR3 is 15 residues. CDR1 LNHDA and CDR2 SQIVND come from the germline V gene (reference sequence). The DNA for the CDR3 is TGTGCCAGTAGCCAGGAGAGGGGGAAGAACTATGGCTACACCTTC. As protein: CASSQERGKNYGYTF.

This sequence joins TRBV19 and TRBJ2-1, with 9 nucleotides matching TRBD2. The germline V gene encodes CDR1 LNHDA and CDR2 SQIVND (reference sequence). V trimming: 5 bases; J trimming: 9 bases; junction bases outside the gene matches: 5. CDR3 length: 13 amino acids. The CDR3 reads CASSSQAGGEQFF. The DNA for the CDR3 is TGTGCCAGTAGTTCTCAAGCGGGGGGTGAGCAGTTCTTC.

The DNA for the CDR3 is TGCACCAGCAGCCTCTGGACTAGCTGGTACAATGAGCAGTTCTTC. Amino acid sequence: CTSSLWTSWYNEQFF. V and J are TRBV1 and TRBJ2-1; the DNA was not used to check the table's D call, TRBD2. TRBV1 is flagged as a pseudogene. CDR3 length: 15 amino acids.

Remarks on this clone: The sample carries other DNA sequences with the same CDR3. V gene TRBV7-2 combines with J gene TRBJ2-7, with TRBD1 as a possible D gene (5 bases). Germline V gene lookup returns CDR1 SGHTA and CDR2 FQGNSA. This CDR3 comprises 12 residues. V lost 5 bases to trimming and J lost 4 bases, with 9 bases between them. CDR3: CASSQAGYEQYF. The CDR3 DNA follows: TGTGCCAGCAGCCAAGCAGGGTACGAGCAGTACTTC.

This chain joins TRBV18 and TRBJ1-5; 9 nucleotides line up with TRBD1. Germline V gene data show CDR1 as KGHSH and CDR2 as LQKENI. After removal of 3 bases from V and 4 bases from J, the junction contained 4 bases not matched to a gene. CDR3 length: 15 amino acids. The CDR3 bases are TGTGCCAGCTCACCGCCGGGACAGGGAAATCAGCCCCAGCATTTT. Its protein product is CASSPPGQGNQPQHF.

This clone appeared a few times. The chain has TRBV28 and TRBJ2-7; weak D call: TRBD1 (6 bases). The V gene lost 3 bases and the J gene lost 1 base, with 13 bases spanning the gap. Germline CDR1 reads MDHEN; CDR2 reads SYDVKM. The CDR3 runs to 15 residues. CDR3 coding DNA: TGTGCCAGCAGTTTTAGGGTCAGGGGATCCTACGAGCAGTACTTC. Amino acid sequence: CASSFRVRGSYEQYF.

V gene TRBV25-1 combines with J gene TRBJ2-3; 12 nucleotides agree with TRBD2. J gave up 6 bases and V 5 bases, and 9 bases lay outside the gene matches. CDR3 length: 16 residues. Per the germline V gene, CDR1 is MGHDK and CDR2 is SYGVNS. The DNA for the CDR3 is TGTGCCAGCAGTCGCGGACTAGCGGGAAGCCTCGATACGCAGTATTTT. It yields the protein CASSRGLAGSLDTQYF.

This clone was counted only a few times. This chain connects TRBV30 to TRBJ1-2; TRBD1 is a possible D gene (6 bases). The CDR3 totals 15 residues. Per germline, CDR1 GTSNPN and CDR2 SVGIG (reference sequence). The germline V and J ends were trimmed by 2 bases and 0 bases, with 13 bases remaining between them. In DNA form, the CDR3 reads TGTGCCTGGAGTTACCCAGACAGGACTAACTATGGCTACACCTTC. Translating it yields CAWSYPDRTNYGYTF. Full variable domain (missing parts from reference TRBV30 and TRBJ1-2): SQTIHQWPATLVQPVGSPLSLECTVEGTSNPNLYWYRQAAGRGLQLLFYSVGIGQISSEVPQNLSASRPQDRQFILSSKKLLLSDSGFYLCAWSYPDRTNYGYTFGSGTRLTVV.

This clone was recorded a few times. J is TRBJ1-2 and V is TRBV5-6, with 9 bases fitting TRBD1. The CDR3 sequence is 15 residues long. Germline CDR1 is SGHDT and CDR2 is YYEEEE. Trimming took 4 bases from V and 1 from J; bases not matched to a gene: 5. CDR3 in amino acids: CASSPGQGNNYGYTF. CDR3 nucleotides: TGTGCCAGCAGCCCGGGACAGGGAAATAACTATGGCTACACCTTC.

The chain combines TRBV10-3 with TRBJ1-2, with 9 nucleotides matching TRBD1. The germline V gene encodes CDR1 ENHRY and CDR2 SYGVKD. V was pared by 3 bases and J by 5 bases, with 13 bases of the junction left unmatched. This CDR3 has 17 residues. The CDR3 bases are TGTGCCATCAGTGACCTAAATCCGGGACAGGGATTTTATGGCTACACCTTC. Its protein is CAISDLNPGQGFYGYTF.

This clone was seen more than once but under ten times. The CDR3 is CASTAGGQGEQYF. In DNA form, the CDR3 reads TGTGCCAGCACGGCCGGGGGACAGGGCGAGCAGTACTTC. This chain uses TRBV19 with TRBJ2-7, with 9 bases lining up with TRBD1. The V gene's germline CDR1 is LNHDA and CDR2 SQIVND (reference sequence). Trimming cost V 9 bases and J 6 bases; bases outside gene matches: 9. There are 13 residues in the CDR3.